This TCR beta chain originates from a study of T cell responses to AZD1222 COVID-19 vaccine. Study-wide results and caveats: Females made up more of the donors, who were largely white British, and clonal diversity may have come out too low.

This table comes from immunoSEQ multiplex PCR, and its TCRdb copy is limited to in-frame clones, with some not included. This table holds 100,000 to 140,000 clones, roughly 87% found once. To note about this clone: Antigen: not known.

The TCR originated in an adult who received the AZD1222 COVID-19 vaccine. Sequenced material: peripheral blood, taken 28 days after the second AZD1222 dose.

CDR3 protein: CASSESIHSWDLSGNTIYF. The CDR3 coding sequence is TGTGCCAGCAGTGAATCCATCCATTCCTGGGACCTCTCTGGAAACACCATATATTTT. The V gene is TRBV2, the J gene TRBJ1-3, with D maybe TRBD1 (5 bases). This CDR3 is built from 19 residues. The V gene lost 2 bases and the J gene lost 0 bases, with 20 bases spanning the gap. Germline V gene sequence: CDR1 SNHLY, CDR2 FYNNEI.